A selection of T cell receptor beta chains follows, all from one sample in a study of T cell responses to AZD1222 COVID-19 vaccine. This table comes from immunoSEQ multiplex PCR, and its TCRdb copy is limited to in-frame clones, with some not included. The sample consists of roughly 120,000 clones, approximately 90% of them appearing once. The sample in question was peripheral blood, obtained on day 0 of AZD1222 vaccination. The source of these receptors is an adult in good health. Both conserved end residues are trimmed from each CDR3.

>TRBV2|TRBJ2-4
ASSENELAKNIQY
>TRBV6-2/TRBV6-3|TRBJ1-2
ASSSGTGVRGGYT
>TRBV20-1|TRBJ1-1
SASRGLTEAF
>TRBV7-9|TRBJ1-6
ASSLPGQSNDSPLH
>TRBV27|TRBJ2-7
ASNPGQESYEQY
>TRBV7-9|TRBJ2-2
ASSLGRGTGELF
>TRBV15|TRBJ2-3
ATSPRGDRGPDTQY
>TRBV7-2|TRBJ2-7
ASSRPGTYEQY
>TRBV2|TRBJ1-2
ASSEGPGHLYGYT
>TRBV5-4|TRBJ1-4
ASSAARGRNEKLF
>TRBV12-3/TRBV12-4|TRBJ1-5
ASNVGNQPQH
>TRBV25-1|TRBJ2-1
ASSDIPLNDEQF
>TRBV5-6|TRBJ2-3
ASSLQGTDTQY
>TRBV6-5|TRBJ1-5
ASRDSFFGNQPQH
>TRBV19|TRBJ1-5
ASSTLRLVSNQPQH
>TRBV7-9|TRBJ1-4
ASSLRGTNEKLF
>TRBV6-2/TRBV6-3|TRBJ2-1
ASNPRGAGGREQF
>TRBV19|TRBJ1-2
ASNTGQGLSGYT